This record concerns one TCR beta chain sequence. What this receptor recognizes is not known. Base qualities are not recorded, but no much larger clone differs from it by a single base. The entry originates in a study of control samples from healthy donors and cancer patients (dated by TCRdb to 2020 to 2022). Sequences SGDLS (CDR1) and YYNGEE (CDR2) are obtained from the germline V gene. Trimming accounts for 5 bases at V and 2 bases at J, while the number of junction bases matched to no gene is 16. The CDR3 measures 19 amino acids from cysteine to phenylalanine. Only the CDR3 portion is preserved as DNA: 57 bases, with reading frame beginning at the first base. The library relied on the immunoSEQ multiplex PCR assay. TCRdb took over this immuneACCESS table, retaining in-frame rearrangements with V and J assigned. Such tables are incomplete; in checked studies, under half of the missing clones stem from an unresolved V gene, and the remainder is unexplained. Across this sample there are more than 85,000 clones, with around 88% seen only once. The ten most abundant clones make up 15% to 20% of the sample.

The receptor chain draws on TRBV9 and TRBJ2-3; 11 bases in the junction line up with TRBD2. What was sequenced was blood. This TCR was sampled from a woman aged 50 to 60 in good health. The nucleotide sequence reads TGTGCCAGCAGTCGTCTCGGGCTAGCGGGGGGCAAGGCCACAGATACGCAGTATTTT. This gives the protein CASSRLGLAGGKATDTQYF.